The rows below give T cell receptor beta chains drawn from one sample of a study of CD8+CD57+ T cells in acquired aplastic anemia. TCRdb re-derived calls from the reads in MiXCR, one entry per CDR3 protein. The repertoire holds about 130,000 distinct CDR3 sequences, with more than 35% as singletons. The specimen sequenced was sorted CD4+, CD8+, or CD8+CD57+ T cells (not recorded which) from PBMCs. These receptors were obtained from a human donor in good health, serving as a control. Both conserved end residues are part of each CDR3. Each record gives: V gene, D gene, J gene, clone size, CDR3 DNA, CDR3 protein. The D gene is left open where the match is weak. Only part of the rows carry a size: once, few, many, or a class if the clone is expanded.

TRBV4-1	.	TRBJ1-4	.	TGCGCCAGCAGCCAAGTGCAAGGAGCTAATGAAAAACTGTTTTTT	CASSQVQGANEKLFF
TRBV20-1	.	TRBJ2-5	many	TGCAGTGCTGAACCGACATCCGAGACCCAGTACTTC	CSAEPTSETQYF
TRBV12-3/TRBV12-4	.	TRBJ1-2	many	TGTGCCAGCATCTTAAACCGGTCGGATGGCTACACCTTC	CASILNRSDGYTF
TRBV29-1	TRBD2	TRBJ2-5	many	TGCAGCGTCAGGACTAGCGGGGGAGAGACCCAGTACTTC	CSVRTSGGETQYF
TRBV18	.	TRBJ1-5	.	TGTGCCAGCTCACCGGGGGAGTCTGATAGAGCCCAGCATTTT	CASSPGESDRAQHF
TRBV6-1	TRBD1	TRBJ2-7	.	TGTGCCAGCACCGGGACAGGGGGGAACAATGAGCAGTACTTC	CASTGTGGNNEQYF
TRBV30	TRBD1	TRBJ1-2	many	TGTGCCACCCCAAGGACAGGATCTAACTATGGCTACACCTTC	CATPRTGSNYGYTF
TRBV19	.	TRBJ1-2	.	TGTGCCAGTAGTATCGTCCCAGGGGCCAAAGTTAACTATGGCTACACCTTC	CASSIVPGAKVNYGYTF
TRBV20-1	.	TRBJ1-1	many	TGCAGTGCGCCCTACTTATACACTGAAGCTTTCTTT	CSAPYLYTEAFF
TRBV10-1	TRBD2	TRBJ2-7	.	TGCGCCAGCAGTCCCTCTAGCGGAGGAACCTACGAGCAGTACTTC	CASSPSSGGTYEQYF
TRBV10-2	.	TRBJ2-1	.	TGCGCCAGCAGTGAGTGGGATGAGCAGTTCTTC	CASSEWDEQFF
TRBV12-3/TRBV12-4	.	TRBJ1-2	once	TGTGCCAGCAGTAGGACAGCTTACTATGGCTACACCTTC	CASSRTAYYGYTF
TRBV6-1	.	TRBJ2-3	many	TGTGCCAGCAGGTTCCGGGACAAGGCGGATACGCAGTATTTT	CASRFRDKADTQYF
TRBV19	.	TRBJ1-5	.	TGTGCCAGCCTGCCCCAGCATTTT	CASLPQHF
TRBV20-1	TRBD2	TRBJ2-1	many	TGCAGTGCTAGTGTGACTAGCGGGAGGACTGAGCAGTTCTTC	CSASVTSGRTEQFF
TRBV5-6	.	TRBJ1-2	few	TGTGCCAGCAGCTTCGGGACAACAAACTATGGCTACACCTTC	CASSFGTTNYGYTF
TRBV5-1	TRBD2	TRBJ2-5	.	TGCGCCAGCAGCTTAATTAGGACTAGCGGTGATTGGGCCCAGTACTTC	CASSLIRTSGDWAQYF
TRBV2	.	TRBJ2-3	.	TGTGCCAGCAGTGCTGGGTTCGGTGGATCAGATACGCAGTATTTT	CASSAGFGGSDTQYF
TRBV28	TRBD1	TRBJ1-2	many	TGTGCCAGCAGTCACACAGGGGGCTACGGCTACACCTTC	CASSHTGGYGYTF
TRBV19	.	TRBJ1-5	many	TGTGCCAGTAGTCTGATAAGGGATAGCGGTCAGCCCCAGCATTTT	CASSLIRDSGQPQHF
TRBV10-2	TRBD1	TRBJ1-1	.	TGCGCCAGCCGACGAGGGACAGGGTCGAACACTGAAGCTTTCTTT	CASRRGTGSNTEAFF
TRBV5-6	TRBD2	TRBJ2-3	.	TGTGCCAGCAGCACGACACTCACCGGGACTAGACGGATAGATACGCAGTATTTT	CASSTTLTGTRRIDTQYF
TRBV20-1	.	TRBJ2-7	.	TGCAGTGCTAGTCAGGGTTTCTACGAGCAGTACTTC	CSASQGFYEQYF
TRBV10-2	TRBD2	TRBJ2-7	.	TGCGCCAGCAGTGAGTCAACGGGGGGGAAAGCGTACGAGCAGTACTTC	CASSESTGGKAYEQYF
TRBV3-1	TRBD2	TRBJ2-3	many	TGTGCCAGCAGCCAACTAGCGGGATTCCCTGGGGATACGCAGTATTTT	CASSQLAGFPGDTQYF
TRBV12-3/TRBV12-4	.	TRBJ1-3	.	TGTGCCAGCACCCAAGGAGGGGCTGGGACACCCGGAAACACCATATATTTT	CASTQGGAGTPGNTIYF
TRBV2	.	TRBJ2-5	.	TGTGCCAGCAGTGACCGGATGCAAGAGGTCCAGTACTTC	CASSDRMQEVQYF
TRBV2	.	TRBJ1-1	.	TGTGCCAGCAGTGAATCGCCCGGGGTAGCGGAAGCTTTCTTT	CASSESPGVAEAFF
TRBV6-1	TRBD1	TRBJ2-7	few	TGTGCCAGCAGAGGGGGCAAGTACGAGCAGTACTTC	CASRGGKYEQYF
TRBV7-9	.	TRBJ2-7	.	TGTGCCAGCAGCTTAGTTTCAGGGGCCTACGAGCAGTACTTC	CASSLVSGAYEQYF
TRBV7-6	.	TRBJ2-2	.	TGTGCCAGCAGCGGGCCGGGAGAGAACACCGGGGAGCTGTTTTTT	CASSGPGENTGELFF
TRBV7-9	TRBD1	TRBJ2-1	many	TGTGCCAGCAGCTCCCAGGGACAGGGAGGGGGCGAGCAGTTCTTC	CASSSQGQGGGEQFF
TRBV11-2	TRBD1	TRBJ2-5	few	TGTGCCAGCAGCCCCAGACAGGGTTTTTCGGAGACCCAGTACTTC	CASSPRQGFSETQYF
TRBV18	.	TRBJ1-4	once	TGTGCCAGCTCACCACCGACAAATGGAAAACTGTTTTTT	CASSPPTNGKLFF